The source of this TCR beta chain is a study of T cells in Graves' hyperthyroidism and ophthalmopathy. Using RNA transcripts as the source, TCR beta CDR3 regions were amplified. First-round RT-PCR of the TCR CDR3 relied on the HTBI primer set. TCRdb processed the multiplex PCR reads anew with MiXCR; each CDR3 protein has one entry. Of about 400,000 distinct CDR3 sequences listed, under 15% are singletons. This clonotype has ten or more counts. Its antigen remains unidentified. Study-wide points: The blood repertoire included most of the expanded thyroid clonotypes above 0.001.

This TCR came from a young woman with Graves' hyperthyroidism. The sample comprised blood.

CDR3 sequence reads: CASSPDRVSYEQYF. Here the CDR3 DNA reads TGTGCCAGCAGCCCCGACAGGGTCTCCTACGAGCAGTACTTC. The genes are TRBV12-3 or TRBV12-4 and TRBJ2-7, with TRBD1 matching over 7 bases. This CDR3 comprises 14 residues. Trimming at V came to 6 bases and at J to 0 bases, leaving 5 bases not matched to a gene.